The T cell receptor beta chain described here comes from a study of shared clonotypes between healthy human individuals. Study at large: The donor group consisted of two women and a few men, aged 18 to 49.

Germline V gene sequence: CDR1 MGHRA, CDR2 YSYEKL. This CDR3 is built from 16 residues. V shed 4 bases and J shed 0 bases, with 12 bases lying between them. Here immunoSEQ multiplex PCR was the method, and the copy in TCRdb shows in-frame clones only, minus some. This sample carries approximately 1,000,000 clones, around 78% of them seen once, and the ten largest clones take 0.52%. The V and J genes are TRBV4-1 and TRBJ1-4; D is uncertain. What was sequenced was memory CD4+ T cells from PBMCs. Stated subset: CD45RA-negative fraction. The source is a man younger than 30 in good health. Some clones in this sample may be carry-over from other donors' samples. This CDR3 reads CASSRYAGTTNEKLFF. The CDR3 nucleotides read TGCGCCAGCAGCCGCTACGCCGGGACAACTAATGAAAAACTGTTTTTT.